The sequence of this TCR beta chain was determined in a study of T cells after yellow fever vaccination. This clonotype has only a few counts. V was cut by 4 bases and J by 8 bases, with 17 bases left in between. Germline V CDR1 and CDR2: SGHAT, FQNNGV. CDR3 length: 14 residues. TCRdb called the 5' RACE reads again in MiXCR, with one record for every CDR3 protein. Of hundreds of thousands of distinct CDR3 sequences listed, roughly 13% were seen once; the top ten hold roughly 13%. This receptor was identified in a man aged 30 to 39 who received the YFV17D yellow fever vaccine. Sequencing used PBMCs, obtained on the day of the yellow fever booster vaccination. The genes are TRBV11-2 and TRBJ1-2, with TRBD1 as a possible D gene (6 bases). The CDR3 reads CASSSTTGAFGYTF. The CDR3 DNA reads TGTGCCAGCAGCTCTACGACGGGGGCTTTCGGCTACACCTTC.